Below, 20 T cell receptor beta chains from the same sample are listed, as sequenced in a study of blood T cell repertoires in COVID-19. Clones were sequenced by immunoSEQ multiplex PCR, and TCRdb holds only the in-frame ones, with some missing. Of around 200,000 clones detected, less than 90% appear once; the ten largest clones hold roughly 9.8%. The sequencing sample was made of peripheral blood. The receptors stem from a woman aged 60-75 years with COVID-19, enrolled during active disease.

The chain joins TRBV19 to TRBJ2-3, with 10 positions matching TRBD2. The CDR3 covers 15 residues. J was trimmed by 3 bases and V by 7 bases; bases with no gene match: 7. The V gene's germline CDR1 is LNHDA and CDR2 SQIVND (reference sequence). The chain's CDR3 is CASTAWTSGTDTQYF. The CDR3 coding sequence is TGTGCCAGTACCGCATGGACTAGCGGAACAGATACGCAGTATTTT. Based on the CDR3 plus reference TRBV19 and TRBJ2-3, the full variable domain is DGGITQSPKYLFRKEGQNVTLSCEQNLNHDAMYWYRQDPGQGLRLIYYSQIVNDFQKGDIAEGYSVSREKKESFPLTVTSAQKNPTAFYLCASTAWTSGTDTQYFGPGTRLTVL.

This chain's CDR3 is CATSTRTGYNEQFF. CDR3 bases: TGTGCCACCAGTACCCGGACAGGCTACAATGAGCAGTTCTTC. The rearrangement joins TRBV15 to TRBJ2-1; 7 bases map to TRBD1. This CDR3 is 14 amino acids long. V trimming: 6 bases; J trimming: 3 bases; junction bases outside the gene matches: 5. Germline V gene data show CDR1 as LNHNV and CDR2 as YYDKDF (reference sequence).

This CDR3 reads CASSWALYEQYF. The CDR3 DNA reads TGTGCCAGCAGCTGGGCCCTATACGAGCAGTACTTC. This chain connects TRBV5-5 to TRBJ2-7; D unclear. V lost 3 bases and J 4 bases, leaving 8 bases between the germline ends. This CDR3 has 12 amino acids. The germline gives CDR1 SGHKS, CDR2 YYEKEE (reference sequence).

The rearrangement links TRBV5-1 to TRBJ2-7; 7 bases agree with TRBD1. This CDR3 spans 16 amino acids. Trimming at V came to 0 bases and at J to 6 bases, leaving 12 bases not matched to a gene. Looked up from germline, CDR1 is SGHRS and CDR2 is YFSETQ. This chain's CDR3 is CASSLEASTGLREQYF. The CDR3 DNA follows: TGCGCCAGCAGCTTGGAGGCTTCGACAGGGCTACGCGAGCAGTACTTC.

This clone has a single count. The rearrangement joins TRBV15 to TRBJ2-6; a possible D gene is TRBD1 (6 bases). CDR1 LNHNV and CDR2 YYDKDF come from the germline V gene (reference sequence). Trimming took off 8 bases at V and 2 bases at J, with 16 bases between the two ends. The CDR3 runs 16 residues. CDR3 in DNA: TGTGCCACCGGGCCAGGGGCGTACCCTGGGGCCAACGTCCTGACTTTC. This translates into CATGPGAYPGANVLTF.

The V gene is TRBV7-9, the J gene TRBJ2-7; 10 nucleotides align to TRBD1. Trimming took 6 bases from V and 5 from J; bases not matched to a gene: 7. Per the germline V gene, CDR1 is SEHNR and CDR2 is FQNEAQ (reference sequence). CDR3 length: 14 amino acids. CDR3 in amino acids: CASRPGQGTHEQYF. The CDR3 DNA is TGTGCCAGCAGACCGGGACAGGGGACCCACGAGCAGTACTTC. Supplemented by reference TRBV7-9 and TRBJ2-7, the full variable domain reads DTGVSQNPRHKITKRGQNVTFRCDPISEHNRLYWYRQTLGQGPEFLTYFQNEAQLEKSRLLSDRFSAERPKGSFSTLEIQRTEQGDSAMYLCASRPGQGTHEQYFGPGTRLTVT.

The rearrangement joins TRBV4-2 to TRBJ2-7; unclear D gene. Looked up from germline, CDR1 is LGHNA and CDR2 is YNFKEQ. This CDR3 is 15 amino acids long. The V gene lost 0 bases and the J gene lost 4 bases, with 13 bases spanning the gap. The CDR3: CASSQEGPGRYEQYF. The CDR3 DNA is TGTGCCAGCAGCCAAGAAGGTCCGGGTCGGTACGAGCAGTACTTC.

The rearrangement links TRBV29-1 to TRBJ1-4; TRBD1 matches 9 bases. The CDR3 extends over 14 amino acids. The ends lost 7 bases at V and 4 bases at J; junction bases unmatched: 7. The V gene's germline CDR1 is SQVTM and CDR2 ANQGSEA. CDR3 amino acids: CSAGTGRGNEKLFF. In DNA form, the CDR3 reads TGCAGCGCCGGGACAGGGCGGGGTAATGAAAAACTGTTTTTT.

The CDR3 sequence: CASSLVGTRPYEQYF. The CDR3 DNA is TGTGCCAGCAGCTTAGTGGGGACTCGGCCCTACGAGCAGTACTTC. The rearrangement links TRBV7-2 to TRBJ2-7; D is perhaps TRBD2 (6 bases). Germline CDR1 and CDR2: SGHTA and FQGNSA. The CDR3 has 15 amino acids. The V end was cut by 1 base, the J end by 2 bases, with 12 bases between.

The chain links TRBV5-4 to TRBJ1-2; D is undetermined. The germline CDR1 and CDR2 sequences are SGHNT and YYREEE (reference sequence). Trimming stripped 0 bases from V and 5 bases from J, with 8 bases between. The CDR3 runs to 13 residues. The DNA of the CDR3 is TGTGCCAGCAGCTTGGGGGCTACTTATGGCTACACCTTC. Translation gives CASSLGATYGYTF.

V gene TRBV7-3 combines with J gene TRBJ2-7; 7 nucleotides line up with TRBD2. V was clipped by 5 bases and J by 3 bases; unmatched bases: 13. CDR1 SGHTA and CDR2 FQGTGA come from the germline V gene. The CDR3 spans 16 residues. The CDR3 DNA follows: TGTGCCAGCAGCCCCTATTTGGAAGCGGGGAGCTACGAGCAGTACTTC. It codes for CASSPYLEAGSYEQYF.

The rearrangement links TRBV11-2 to TRBJ1-5; D remains ambiguous. The germline V and J ends were trimmed by 5 bases and 0 bases, with 11 bases remaining between them. CDR1 and CDR2 from the germline V gene are SGHAT and FQNNGV. This CDR3 spans 15 amino acids. CDR3 DNA sequence: TGTGCCAGCAGCCCCGAGGGTTATAGCAATCAGCCCCAGCATTTT. The encoded protein is CASSPEGYSNQPQHF.

V usage is TRBV28 and J usage is TRBJ2-7; a possible D gene is TRBD2 (5 bases). The CDR3 totals 14 residues. Germline V lookup: CDR1 MDHEN, CDR2 SYDVKM. Trimming left V 4 bases short and J 5 bases short, with 15 bases between. For the CDR3, the DNA is TGTGCCAGCAGTTCTCGGACTGCTCGGGACGAGCAGTACTTC. It yields the protein CASSSRTARDEQYF. The whole variable domain, remainder taken from reference TRBV28 and TRBJ2-7, is DVKVTQSSRYLVKRTGEKVFLECVQDMDHENMFWYRQDPGLGLRLIYFSYDVKMKEKGDIPEGYSVSREKKERFSLILESASTNQTSMYLCASSSRTARDEQYFGPGTRLTVT.

This chain connects TRBV6-6 to TRBJ1-1; D unclear. Per germline, CDR1 MNHNY and CDR2 SVGAGI (reference sequence). CDR3 size: 16 residues. Deletions cut 4 bases from V and 5 bases from J, with 20 bases between. Here the CDR3 DNA reads TGTGCCAGCAGTTCACCCAATAGAGGGTTAGGGACTGAAGCTTTCTTT. It yields the protein CASSSPNRGLGTEAFF.

The DNA for the CDR3 is TGTGCCAGCAGCATAGGGGCCAAGACCCAGTACTTC. Its translation is CASSIGAKTQYF. The chain recombines TRBV7-2 with TRBJ2-5; a weak D match, TRBD1 (5 bases). V lost 5 bases and J 6 bases, leaving 10 bases between the germline ends. The CDR3 runs to 12 residues. Germline V gives CDR1 SGHTA, CDR2 FQGNSA. The entire variable domain, with the rest obtained from reference TRBV7-2 and TRBJ2-5, is as follows: GAGVSQSPSNKVTEKGKDVELRCDPISGHTALYWYRQSLGQGLEFLIYFQGNSAPDKSGLPSDRFSAERTGGSVSTLTIQRTQQEDSAVYLCASSIGAKTQYFGPGTRLLVL.

The rearrangement links TRBV5-4 to TRBJ2-2; 10 positions agree with TRBD2. Germline V gives CDR1 SGHNT, CDR2 YYREEE (reference sequence). This CDR3 has 16 residues. Trimming cost V 0 bases and J 3 bases; bases outside gene matches: 2. The CDR3 protein is CASSLALAGDTGELFF. DNA of the CDR3: TGTGCCAGCAGCTTGGCCCTAGCGGGAGACACCGGGGAGCTGTTTTTT.

CDR3 nucleotides: TGCGCCAGCAGTCGGGACTTCCCAGGCACAGATACGCAGTATTTT. This gives the protein CASSRDFPGTDTQYF. This rearrangement joins TRBV5-1 to TRBJ2-3, with a weak D call TRBD2 (6 bases). This CDR3 has 15 amino acids. CDR1 SGHRS and CDR2 YFSETQ come from the germline V gene. V was clipped by 5 bases and J by 1 base, with 14 bases between them.

V usage is TRBV7-2 and J usage is TRBJ2-1, with 8 positions matching TRBD2. The CDR3 sequence is 15 residues long. Germline CDR1 SGHTA, CDR2 FQGNSA. V was clipped by 2 bases and J by 4 bases; unmatched bases: 4. CDR3 region: CASSLSGRAYNEQFF. Written as DNA, the CDR3 is TGTGCCAGCAGCTTAAGCGGGAGAGCTTACAATGAGCAGTTCTTC. The complete variable domain, with remaining parts taken from reference TRBV7-2 and TRBJ2-1, reads GAGVSQSPSNKVTEKGKDVELRCDPISGHTALYWYRQSLGQGLEFLIYFQGNSAPDKSGLPSDRFSAERTGGSVSTLTIQRTQQEDSAVYLCASSLSGRAYNEQFFGPGTRLTVL.

The chain uses TRBV28 and TRBJ2-3; 8 bases are a match to TRBD2. The germline V gene encodes CDR1 MDHEN and CDR2 SYDVKM. The length of the CDR3 is 19 residues. V dropped 3 bases and J dropped 6; count of bases not matched to a gene: 20. Here the CDR3 reads CASSFDGSVIAGIRDTQYF. The CDR3 DNA sequence: TGTGCCAGCAGTTTTGATGGATCCGTGATAGCGGGAATTCGGGATACGCAGTATTTT.

This chain uses TRBV20-1 with TRBJ2-3; D not certain. The CDR3 is made up of 10 amino acids. V lost 5 bases to trimming and J lost 6 bases, with 6 bases between them. Germline lookup yields CDR1 DFQATT and CDR2 SNEGSKA (reference sequence). The CDR3: CSAPSDTQYF. In nucleotides, the CDR3 is TGCAGTGCTCCCTCGGATACGCAGTATTTT.